Listed below are T cell receptor beta chains from one sample, sequenced in a study of identifying expanded T cells in peripheral blood. TCRdb keeps only in-frame clones here, not all; method: immunoSEQ multiplex PCR. The data contain 90,000 or so clones, around 86% of them singletons. The specimen was blood. The receptors stem from a person aged 18-69 years in good health. CDR3s include the opening cysteine and the closing phenylalanine or tryptophan. The D gene is left open where the match is weak. Clone size is given for some rows only: seen once, a few or many times, or a class if the clone is expanded.

clone_size j_call d_call v_call cdr3_aa cdr3_nt
medium-sized TRBJ1-4 - TRBV4-1 CASSQAISGSQNEKLFF TGCGCCAGCAGCCAAGCAATCAGCGGGTCACAGAATGAAAAACTGTTTTTT
- TRBJ2-5 - TRBV6-1 CASSRDLGETQYF TGTGCCAGCAGCCGGGACTTAGGGGAGACCCAGTACTTC
- TRBJ1-2 TRBD1 TRBV11-2 CASSLDPQGAQLYGYTF TGTGCCAGCAGCTTAGACCCACAGGGGGCCCAACTCTATGGCTACACCTTC
once TRBJ2-7 - TRBV11-3 CASSFVRLNLGEQYF TGTGCCAGCAGCTTTGTCAGGTTAAACTTGGGAGAGCAGTACTTC
- TRBJ1-3 - TRBV6-1 CASSVYWQRNSGNTIYF TGTGCCAGCAGTGTATATTGGCAGAGGAACTCTGGAAACACCATATATTTT
- TRBJ1-4 - TRBV5-1 CASSLRTATNEKLFF TGCGCCAGCAGCTTAAGGACAGCCACTAATGAAAAACTGTTTTTT
- TRBJ2-5 TRBD1 TRBV5-1 CASRLGTGAQETQYF TGCGCCAGCCGCCTCGGAACAGGGGCCCAAGAGACCCAGTACTTC
- TRBJ2-3 TRBD2 TRBV7-2 CASSSRTSGGVAQYF TGTGCCAGCAGCTCCCGGACTAGCGGGGGGGTGGCGCAGTATTTT
- TRBJ1-2 - TRBV30 CAWSEGFGSNGYTF TGTGCCTGGAGTGAGGGGTTTGGTAGTAATGGCTACACCTTC
- TRBJ1-2 TRBD1 TRBV29-1 CSVEMQGAPGYTF TGCAGCGTTGAAATGCAGGGGGCGCCTGGCTACACCTTC
few TRBJ1-1 TRBD1 TRBV5-6 CASSPGTDPEAFF TGTGCCAGCAGCCCCGGGACAGATCCCGAGGCTTTCTTT
- TRBJ2-7 TRBD2 TRBV6-5 CASSPPGGARCEQYF TGTGCCAGCAGTCCCCCGGGGGGGGCCCGTTGCGAGCAGTACTTC
few TRBJ1-2 - TRBV18 CASSLGGDPYGYTF TGTGCCAGCTCACTGGGAGGAGACCCCTATGGCTACACCTTC
- TRBJ2-5 - TRBV27 CASSFAASQETQYF TGTGCCAGCAGTTTTGCGGCTAGCCAAGAGACCCAGTACTTC
- TRBJ1-2 TRBD1 TRBV5-6 CASSLGDRLFSNYGYTF TGTGCCAGCAGCTTGGGGGACAGGTTATTCTCTAACTATGGCTACACCTTC
- TRBJ1-5 - TRBV5-6 CASSLRGQPQHF TGTGCCAGCAGCCTAAGAGGTCAGCCCCAGCATTTT
- TRBJ2-5 - TRBV5-1 CASSLVRGQETQYF TGCGCCAGCAGCTTGGTAAGGGGACAAGAGACCCAGTACTTC
- TRBJ1-4 TRBD1 TRBV18 CASSFVGQEKLFF TGTGCCAGCTCATTCGTGGGACAGGAAAAACTGTTTTTT
- TRBJ1-1 - TRBV6-1 CASRTRVHMNTEAFF TGTGCCAGCAGAACCCGGGTGCACATGAACACTGAAGCTTTCTTT
once TRBJ2-7 - TRBV9 CASSVDQGAYEQYF TGTGCCAGCAGCGTAGATCAAGGGGCCTACGAGCAGTACTTC
- TRBJ1-5 - TRBV6-1 CASSVGVGVLDQPQHF TGTGCCAGCAGTGTCGGTGTAGGGGTTCTAGATCAGCCCCAGCATTTT
- TRBJ1-6 - TRBV7-2 CASSLGGGSPLHF TGTGCCAGCAGCTTAGGCGGGGGTTCACCCCTCCACTTT
- TRBJ1-1 - TRBV19 CASRGGGELREAFF TGTGCCAGTCGGGGAGGCGGCGAACTAAGGGAGGCTTTCTTT
- TRBJ1-2 - TRBV29-1 CSVMQGLYGYTF TGCAGCGTGATGCAGGGTCTCTATGGCTACACCTTC
- TRBJ2-1 TRBD1 TRBV19 CASSMGQGAYEQFF TGTGCCAGTAGTATGGGGCAGGGGGCTTATGAGCAGTTCTTC
- TRBJ1-1 - TRBV29-1 CSADHLDSYTEAFF TGCAGCGCTGACCATTTGGACTCTTACACTGAAGCTTTCTTT
- TRBJ1-2 - TRBV19 CASSIMIGSGYTF TGTGCCAGTAGTATTATGATCGGGAGTGGCTACACCTTC